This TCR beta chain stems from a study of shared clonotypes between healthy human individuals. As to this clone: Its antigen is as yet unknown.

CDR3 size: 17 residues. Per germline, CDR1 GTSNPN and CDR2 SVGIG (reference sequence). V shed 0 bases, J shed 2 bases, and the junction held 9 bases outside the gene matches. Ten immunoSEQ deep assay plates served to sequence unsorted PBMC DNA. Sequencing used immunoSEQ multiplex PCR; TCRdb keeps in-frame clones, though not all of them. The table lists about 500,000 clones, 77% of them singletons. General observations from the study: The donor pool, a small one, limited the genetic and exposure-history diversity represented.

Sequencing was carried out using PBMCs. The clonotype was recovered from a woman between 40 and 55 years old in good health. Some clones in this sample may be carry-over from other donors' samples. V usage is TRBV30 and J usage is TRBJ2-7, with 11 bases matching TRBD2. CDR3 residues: CAWSVRASGRIAYEQYF. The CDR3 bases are TGTGCCTGGAGTGTACGAGCTAGCGGGAGGATCGCCTACGAGCAGTACTTC.